The rows below give T cell receptor beta chains drawn from one sample of a study of T cell responses to AZD1222 COVID-19 vaccine. Repertoires were generated with immunoSEQ multiplex PCR, while TCRdb's copy carries only in-frame clones and drops some. The sample comprises 250,000 or so clones, over 85% of which are singletons, and 0.55% rests with the top ten. The material was peripheral blood, obtained on day 0 of AZD1222 vaccination. Receptor source: an adult in good health. The CDR3 runs from the conserved cysteine through the conserved F or W. A D gene is named only where the DNA matches it firmly. Where a row states a size, it is once, few, many or the class of an expanded clone; other rows omit it.

d_gene: -
v_gene: TRBV6-6
j_gene: TRBJ2-7
abundance: -
CDR3nt: TGTGCCAGCAGTTACGAACAGAGACGTGAGCAGTACTTC
CDR3aa: CASSYEQRREQYF

d_gene: -
v_gene: TRBV5-1
j_gene: TRBJ2-5
abundance: -
CDR3nt: TGCGCCAGCAGCATCGGACAGACCAAAGAGACCCAGTACTTC
CDR3aa: CASSIGQTKETQYF

d_gene: TRBD2
v_gene: TRBV7-6
j_gene: TRBJ2-1
abundance: -
CDR3nt: TGTGCCAGCAGCCCCCGGGCTAGCGGCTTATATGAGCAGTTCTTC
CDR3aa: CASSPRASGLYEQFF

d_gene: -
v_gene: TRBV28
j_gene: TRBJ2-7
abundance: once
CDR3nt: TGTGCCAGCAGTCCTGGGGGTAGCGTAAGCTACTACGAGCAGTACTTC
CDR3aa: CASSPGGSVSYYEQYF

d_gene: -
v_gene: TRBV9
j_gene: TRBJ1-1
abundance: -
CDR3nt: TGTGCCAGCAGCGTACGGATGAACACTGAAGCTTTCTTT
CDR3aa: CASSVRMNTEAFF

d_gene: TRBD1
v_gene: TRBV15
j_gene: TRBJ2-2
abundance: -
CDR3nt: TGTGCCACCACCATGCCCAGAGGGGGCGAGCTCACCGGGGAGCTGTTTTTT
CDR3aa: CATTMPRGGELTGELFF

d_gene: TRBD2
v_gene: TRBV15
j_gene: TRBJ2-2
abundance: -
CDR3nt: TGTGCCACCAGCGGGATGAGCGGGGCGGTCACCGGGGAGCTGTTTTTT
CDR3aa: CATSGMSGAVTGELFF

d_gene: -
v_gene: TRBV9
j_gene: TRBJ1-3
abundance: -
CDR3nt: TGTGCCAGCAGCGTAGGGGGACACTTCTCTGGAAACACCATATATTTT
CDR3aa: CASSVGGHFSGNTIYF

d_gene: -
v_gene: TRBV15
j_gene: TRBJ2-5
abundance: -
CDR3nt: TGTGCCACCAGCAGAGAAGGTTCCGTCGGCAAAGTGGAGACCCAGTACTTC
CDR3aa: CATSREGSVGKVETQYF

d_gene: -
v_gene: TRBV6-2/TRBV6-3
j_gene: TRBJ1-1
abundance: -
CDR3nt: TGTGCCAGCAGCCGAGCAGGAATAATGAACACTGAAGCTTTCTTT
CDR3aa: CASSRAGIMNTEAFF

d_gene: -
v_gene: TRBV6-5
j_gene: TRBJ2-2
abundance: -
CDR3nt: TGTGCCAGCCGCGAGGCAGATATAACCGGGGAGCTGTTTTTT
CDR3aa: CASREADITGELFF

d_gene: -
v_gene: TRBV7-2
j_gene: TRBJ2-7
abundance: -
CDR3nt: TGTGCCAGCAGTACCGGGACGGCTGCCTACGAGCAGTACTTC
CDR3aa: CASSTGTAAYEQYF

d_gene: -
v_gene: TRBV6-5
j_gene: TRBJ2-7
abundance: -
CDR3nt: TGTGCCGCAACCCCCAGGGCAGGGGCCTACGAGCAGTACTTC
CDR3aa: CAATPRAGAYEQYF

d_gene: -
v_gene: TRBV5-1
j_gene: TRBJ1-2
abundance: -
CDR3nt: TGCGCCAGCAGCCCCTCGACAGAACCCTATGGCTACACCTTC
CDR3aa: CASSPSTEPYGYTF

d_gene: -
v_gene: TRBV19
j_gene: TRBJ2-6
abundance: -
CDR3nt: TGTGCCAGTAGCTTCGACGGCTCTGGGGCCAACGTCCTGACTTTC
CDR3aa: CASSFDGSGANVLTF

d_gene: TRBD1
v_gene: TRBV29-1
j_gene: TRBJ1-1
abundance: -
CDR3nt: TGCAGCGTGGCTTACAGGGGGACAGATCGCACTGAAGCTTTCTTT
CDR3aa: CSVAYRGTDRTEAFF

d_gene: -
v_gene: TRBV3-1/TRBV3-2
j_gene: TRBJ1-6
abundance: -
CDR3nt: TGTGCCAGCTCCCAGGGCAGGACCGGGGGTTCACCCCTCCACTTT
CDR3aa: CASSQGRTGGSPLHF

d_gene: TRBD1
v_gene: TRBV4-1
j_gene: TRBJ2-7
abundance: -
CDR3nt: TGCGCCAGCAGCCAAGACCAAAACAGGGGGTCCTACGAGCAGTACTTC
CDR3aa: CASSQDQNRGSYEQYF

d_gene: TRBD1
v_gene: TRBV9
j_gene: TRBJ2-1
abundance: -
CDR3nt: TGTGCCAGCAGCGTAGACCCTTTAACAGGGGCGAGCTCCTACAATGAGCAGTTCTTC
CDR3aa: CASSVDPLTGASSYNEQFF

d_gene: TRBD1
v_gene: TRBV28
j_gene: TRBJ1-1
abundance: -
CDR3nt: TGTGCCAGCAGTTTCGGAGGGGGCCTGAACACTGAAGCTTTCTTT
CDR3aa: CASSFGGGLNTEAFF

d_gene: -
v_gene: TRBV24-1
j_gene: TRBJ2-3
abundance: -
CDR3nt: TGTGCCACCAGCGATGCCCGCACCGATACGCAGTATTTT
CDR3aa: CATSDARTDTQYF

d_gene: -
v_gene: TRBV11-2
j_gene: TRBJ2-7
abundance: once
CDR3nt: TGTGCCAGCAGCTTAGGTCGGGAGAGCTACGAGCAGTACTTC
CDR3aa: CASSLGRESYEQYF

d_gene: TRBD2
v_gene: TRBV4-1
j_gene: TRBJ2-1
abundance: -
CDR3nt: TGCGCCAGCAGCCAAGATGCGGGGGGGCCCTACAATGAGCAGTTCTTC
CDR3aa: CASSQDAGGPYNEQFF

d_gene: TRBD1
v_gene: TRBV4-1
j_gene: TRBJ1-2
abundance: -
CDR3nt: TGCGCCAGCAGCCAAGATCGCAGGGGGGATTGGGGCTACACCTTC
CDR3aa: CASSQDRRGDWGYTF

d_gene: -
v_gene: TRBV2
j_gene: TRBJ1-5
abundance: -
CDR3nt: TGTGCCAGCAGCGATGATTCGGGGGCCTCTCAGCCCCAGCATTTT
CDR3aa: CASSDDSGASQPQHF

d_gene: TRBD1
v_gene: TRBV5-1
j_gene: TRBJ2-7
abundance: once
CDR3nt: TGCGCCAGCACCGGACAGGGGTACTACGAGCAGTACTTC
CDR3aa: CASTGQGYYEQYF